This T cell receptor (beta chain) originates from a study of low-dose radiotherapy and immunotherapy resistance in tumors. Time point of the sample: before trial treatment. Priming of first-strand cDNA relied on TRAV- and TRBV-specific primers (covering alpha and beta chains). Over about 18 PCR cycles, TCRs were amplified from a constant-region primer and V-primer adapter. TCRdb used MiXCR to reprocess the reads, holding one entry per CDR3 protein. The repertoire holds 55,000 to 80,000 distinct CDR3 sequences, around 27% seen once, with around 6.7% in the top ten. In its sample, this clonotype was seen many times. Germline-derived CDR1 and CDR2 are SGHTA and FQGNSA. Deletions cut 0 bases from V and 0 bases from J, with 12 bases between. The CDR3 loop spans 17 amino acids.

The sequence was obtained from a male donor with rectosigmoid adenocarcinoma. This material consisted of PBMCs, taken before treatment. The chain carries TRBV7-2 and TRBJ1-5; D gene ambiguous. This CDR3 reads CASSLAVSAYSNQPQHF. CDR3 bases: TGTGCCAGCAGCTTAGCGGTGTCAGCTTATAGCAATCAGCCCCAGCATTTT.